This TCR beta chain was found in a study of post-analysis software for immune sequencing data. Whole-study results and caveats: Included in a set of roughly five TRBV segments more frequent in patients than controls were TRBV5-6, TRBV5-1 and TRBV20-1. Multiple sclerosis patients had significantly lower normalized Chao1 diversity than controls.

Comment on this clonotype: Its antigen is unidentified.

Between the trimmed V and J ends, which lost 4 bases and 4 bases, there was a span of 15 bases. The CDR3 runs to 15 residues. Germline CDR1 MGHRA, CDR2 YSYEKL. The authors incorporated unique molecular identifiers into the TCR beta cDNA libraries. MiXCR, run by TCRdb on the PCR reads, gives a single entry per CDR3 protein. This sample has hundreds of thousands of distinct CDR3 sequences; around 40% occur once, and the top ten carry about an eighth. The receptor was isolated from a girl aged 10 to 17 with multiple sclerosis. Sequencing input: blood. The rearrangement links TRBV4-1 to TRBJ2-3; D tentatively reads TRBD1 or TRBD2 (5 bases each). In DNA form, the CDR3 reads TGCGCCAGCAGCCTGGGGGTACGGGGCGCAGATACGCAGTATTTT. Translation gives CASSLGVRGADTQYF.